The present entry profiles one T cell receptor beta chain with its context. V gave up 0 bases and J gave up 1 base; unmatched junction bases: 2. CDR3 length: 16 residues. Germline CDR1 and CDR2: SGHVS and FNYEAQ. In the original analysis: Reference gene primers were amplified, and this amplification served to estimate nucleated cell counts. Repertoires were generated with immunoSEQ multiplex PCR, while TCRdb's copy carries only in-frame clones and drops some. V and J calls and clone size are given by that table; D and trimming were obtained from the DNA. The sample holds 130,000 to 150,000 clones, about nine tenths seen once. These data originate in a study of blood T cell repertoires in COVID-19. Study context: Sources were T cells, B-cell-depleted T cells, or PBMCs; the material itself was cDNA or gDNA.

Clinical history reported by participants formed the basis on which cohorts were assigned. Each exposed participant met a COVID-19 case in the 2 weeks preceding study entry. This clonotype was sampled from a woman aged 40-49 years who had been exposed to COVID-19. This rearrangement joins TRBV7-6 to TRBJ2-2; the match to TRBD2 covers 7 bases. Sequencing was done on a sample of PBMCs or T cells enriched from blood (not recorded which). The CDR3 sequence is CASSLAGGGNTGELFF. The DNA of the CDR3 is TGTGCCAGCAGCTTAGCTGGCGGGGGGAACACCGGGGAGCTGTTTTTT.